These 27 T cell receptor beta chains share one sample of origin, sequenced in a study of blood T cell repertoires in COVID-19. Sequencing used immunoSEQ multiplex PCR; TCRdb keeps in-frame clones, though not all of them. The top ten hold 1.2% of the sample, which has about 64,000 clones, 80% to 90% seen once. The sequencing input was peripheral blood. All receptors derive from a man in his forties or fifties with acute or convalescent COVID-19.

The V call is TRBV20-1, the J call TRBJ1-1; TRBD1 matches 9 bases. CDR1 and CDR2 (germline): DFQATT, SNEGSKA (reference sequence). The CDR3 consists of 14 residues. The V segment lost 3 bases and the J segment 5 bases; nucleotides outside the gene matches: 7. CDR3 amino acids: CSASSGTGRTEAFF. The CDR3, as DNA: TGCAGTGCTAGTTCCGGGACAGGGCGGACTGAAGCTTTCTTT.

This sequence joins TRBV4-1 and TRBJ1-1; D gene ambiguous. CDR3 length: 12 residues. The V and J ends lost 4 bases and 11 bases respectively, with 14 bases between them. Germline CDR1 reads MGHRA; CDR2 reads YSYEKL. Here the CDR3 DNA reads TGCGCCAGCAGCCCCGAGGGCGGTGAGGCTTTCTTT. This encodes CASSPEGGEAFF.

The chain combines TRBV10-3 with TRBJ1-6; 7 bases fit TRBD1. J was trimmed by 5 bases and V by 4 bases; bases with no gene match: 2. The CDR3 length is 14 residues. Germline CDR1 reads ENHRY; CDR2 reads SYGVKD. The CDR3 DNA reads as TGTGCCATCAGTGGGGACAGTGATAATTCACCCCTCCACTTT. It translates to CAISGDSDNSPLHF.

The CDR3 DNA is TGTGCCAGCAGTATTCAGGGGGCAGGTGAAAAACTGTTTTTT. It codes for CASSIQGAGEKLFF. The chain joins TRBV25-1 to TRBJ1-4, with 8 bases that match TRBD1. Germline V gene lookup returns CDR1 MGHDK and CDR2 SYGVNS. This CDR3 comprises 14 residues. Trimming removed 5 bases from V and 7 bases from J; junction bases left unmatched: 6.

The rearrangement uses TRBV6-5 and TRBJ1-2, with D possibly matching TRBD1 (6 bases). V was clipped by 9 bases and J by 2 bases, with 10 bases between them. Germline V gene data show CDR1 as MNHEY and CDR2 as SVGAGI. The CDR3 spans 12 residues. The CDR3 DNA sequence: TGTGCCAGTACAGGGTTGAACTATGGCTACACCTTC. Residues: CASTGLNYGYTF.

The gene calls are TRBV11-3 and TRBJ2-7; D is possibly TRBD1 (6 bases). CDR1 is SGHNT, CDR2 YENEEA, per germline. The CDR3 is made up of 14 amino acids. Trimming took 5 bases from V and 6 from J, leaving 17 bases between them. Here the CDR3 reads CASSSRDTLPEQYF. The CDR3 DNA is TGTGCCAGCAGCAGCCGGGACACACTTCCCGAGCAGTACTTC.

This rearrangement joins TRBV12-5 to TRBJ1-1; 7 bases align to TRBD1. After removal of 2 bases from V and 3 bases from J, the junction contained 6 bases not matched to a gene. The CDR3 covers 15 residues. The germline V gene has CDR1 LGHNT and CDR2 FRNRAP. The CDR3 is CASGLSTGDHTEAFF. For the CDR3, the DNA is TGTGCTAGTGGTTTGTCCACAGGGGATCACACTGAAGCTTTCTTT.

The chain combines TRBV7-2 with TRBJ2-6; D is perhaps TRBD2 (6 bases). The germline gives CDR1 SGHTA, CDR2 FQGNSA. The CDR3 is 16 residues long. Trimming pared 5 bases from V and 4 bases from J, leaving 15 bases between. Here the CDR3 DNA reads TGTGCCAGCAGCCGGGACTCCTCAGTAGGGGCCAACGTCCTGACTTTC. Translating gives CASSRDSSVGANVLTF. Filled out from reference TRBV7-2 and TRBJ2-6, the complete variable domain reads GAGVSQSPSNKVTEKGKDVELRCDPISGHTALYWYRQSLGQGLEFLIYFQGNSAPDKSGLPSDRFSAERTGGSVSTLTIQRTQQEDSAVYLCASSRDSSVGANVLTFGAGSRLTVL.

This rearrangement joins TRBV4-1 to TRBJ2-2; D not resolved. Germline V lookup: CDR1 MGHRA, CDR2 YSYEKL. The V and J ends lost 0 bases and 8 bases respectively, with 7 bases between them. The CDR3 contains 13 residues. CDR3 amino acids: CASSQDRVGELFF. The CDR3 coding sequence is TGCGCCAGCAGCCAAGATCGAGTGGGGGAGCTGTTTTTT.

The V gene is TRBV19, the J gene TRBJ1-5; D unclear. The V end was cut by 0 bases, the J end by 0 bases, with 12 bases between. Germline CDR1 LNHDA, CDR2 SQIVND (reference sequence). The CDR3 covers 17 residues. The CDR3 DNA reads TGTGCCAGTAGTATAGATGGGTCAAACTATAGCAATCAGCCCCAGCATTTT. Residues: CASSIDGSNYSNQPQHF.

V and J are TRBV5-1 and TRBJ2-3, with TRBD1 as a possible D gene (5 bases). This CDR3 spans 14 amino acids. V lost 5 bases and J lost 3, with 13 bases in between. Germline-derived CDR1 and CDR2 are SGHRS and YFSETQ. In DNA form, the CDR3 reads TGCGCCAGCAGTAGGGGTCACGAGACAGATACGCAGTATTTT. It encodes CASSRGHETDTQYF.

This sequence joins TRBV27 and TRBJ2-1, with 12 positions matching TRBD2. V was clipped by 4 bases and J by 0 bases; unmatched bases: 10. The CDR3 has 19 residues. From germline, CDR1 is MNHEY and CDR2 SMNVEV (reference sequence). This CDR3 is CASSSRLAGDKSSYNEQFF. DNA for the CDR3: TGTGCCAGCAGTTCTCGACTAGCGGGGGATAAGAGCTCCTACAATGAGCAGTTCTTC.

This clone was detected only a few times. The chain combines TRBV29-1 with TRBJ2-3; D is unresolved. Trimming took off 6 bases at V and 2 bases at J, with 15 bases between the two ends. The CDR3 runs to 14 residues. In germline, CDR1 is SQVTM, CDR2 ANQGSEA. The CDR3 here is CSVTTSRITDTQYF. As DNA, the CDR3 is TGCAGCGTCACAACCTCCAGGATCACAGATACGCAGTATTTT.

The CDR3 DNA follows: TGTGCCAGCAGCTTGAGGCCGGCAGGATACTATGGCTACACCTTC. This translates into CASSLRPAGYYGYTF. The chain employs TRBV5-6 and TRBJ1-2; D is uncertain. CDR1 is SGHDT, CDR2 YYEEEE, per germline. The CDR3 has 15 amino acids. V dropped 1 base and J dropped 3 bases, with 13 bases sitting between them.

The chain is built from TRBV12-5 and TRBJ2-5, with 9 bases matching TRBD1. There are 16 residues in the CDR3. The germline V gene has CDR1 LGHNT and CDR2 FRNRAP. Trimming at V came to 4 bases and at J to 5 bases, leaving 11 bases not matched to a gene. The CDR3 nucleotides read TGTGCTAGTGGTTCGGGGACACAGGGGGCCCTCGAGACCCAGTACTTC. It codes for CASGSGTQGALETQYF.

The chain is built from TRBV19 and TRBJ1-2; no reliable D call. The V gene's germline CDR1 is LNHDA and CDR2 SQIVND (reference sequence). The CDR3 runs to 12 residues. The V end lost 10 bases, the J end lost 4 bases, and 13 bases lay between the germline ends. The CDR3 DNA reads as TGTGCCACCCTGGCGGGAGGCTATGGCTACACCTTC. It encodes CATLAGGYGYTF. The full variable domain, its missing parts supplied by reference TRBV19 and TRBJ1-2, is DGGITQSPKYLFRKEGQNVTLSCEQNLNHDAMYWYRQDPGQGLRLIYYSQIVNDFQKGDIAEGYSVSREKKESFPLTVTSAQKNPTAFYLCATLAGGYGYTFGSGTRLTVV.

V is TRBV9 and J is TRBJ2-1; D unclear. Germline assignment: CDR1 SGDLS and CDR2 YYNGEE. Trimming shortened V by 4 bases and J by 6 bases, and 11 bases separated the two germline ends. CDR3 length: 13 residues. This chain's CDR3 is CASSPRTINEQFF. DNA for the CDR3: TGTGCCAGCAGCCCCCGAACTATCAATGAGCAGTTCTTC.

CDR3 DNA: TGTGCCAGCTCACCGGGGCCCCTCGGATCCTACAATGAGCAGTTCTTC. This gives the protein CASSPGPLGSYNEQFF. V gene TRBV18 combines with J gene TRBJ2-1, with TRBD1 as a possible D gene (5 bases). V lost 3 bases to trimming and J lost 1 base, with 13 bases between them. The length of the CDR3 is 16 residues. CDR1 KGHSH and CDR2 LQKENI come from the germline V gene.

The CDR3 DNA follows: TGTGCCAGCAGTTCCGGGCTAGCGGGGGGGCCAGGGGAGCTGTTTTTT. Its protein product is CASSSGLAGGPGELFF. The V call is TRBV27, the J call TRBJ2-2; 12 nucleotides line up with TRBD2. CDR1 is MNHEY, CDR2 SMNVEV, per germline (reference sequence). This CDR3 is 16 amino acids long. The J segment lost 8 bases and the V segment lost 4 bases, leaving 8 bases of the junction unmatched.

As concerns this clone: One end of the junction varies from germline; a read error may be responsible. CDR3 amino acids: CASSQGGDSNYEQYF. CDR3 nucleotide sequence: TGTGCCAGCAGTCAAGGCGGGGACAGTAACTACGAGCAGTACTTC. The chain uses TRBV14 and TRBJ2-7, with D perhaps TRBD1 (7 bases). Germline CDR1 reads SGHDN; CDR2 reads FVKESK. The CDR3 is 15 residues long.

The chain carries TRBV5-6 and TRBJ1-1, with D tentatively TRBD1 (6 bases). V dropped 5 bases and J dropped 0 bases, with 14 bases sitting between them. Germline assignment: CDR1 SGHDT and CDR2 YYEEEE. The CDR3 is 15 amino acids. CDR3 sequence: CASSPETGLNTEAFF. The CDR3 DNA is TGTGCCAGCAGTCCCGAGACAGGACTGAACACTGAAGCTTTCTTT.

With respect to this clone: The germline gene is not matched at one end of the junction; a read error may be the cause. The CDR3 reads CASSLDPTMNTEAFF. The CDR3 region has the DNA TGCGCCAGCAGTTTGGACCCGACAATGAACACTGAAGCTTTCTTT. The rearrangement uses TRBV5-1 and TRBJ1-1, with D unclear. Germline CDR1 and CDR2: SGHRS and YFSETQ. The CDR3 consists of 15 residues.

The genes are TRBV11-3 and TRBJ2-5; the D is unclear. The ends were cut back, 3 bases at V and 5 bases at J, with 7 bases in the middle. The CDR3 contains 12 residues. Germline V gene data show CDR1 as SGHNT and CDR2 as YENEEA. The CDR3 nucleotides are TGTGCCAGCAGCTTTTCCAGGGAGACCCAGTACTTC. This encodes CASSFSRETQYF.

This clone was recorded a few times. The chain combines TRBV10-2 with TRBJ1-5, with 7 bases lining up with TRBD1. The germline V gene encodes CDR1 WSHSY and CDR2 SAAADI. The CDR3 consists of 15 residues. Trimming removed 5 bases from V and 5 bases from J; junction bases left unmatched: 9. CDR3 residues: CASSPAGTAYQPQHF. The CDR3 DNA is TGCGCCAGCAGTCCCGCCGGGACAGCATATCAGCCCCAGCATTTT.

The chain has TRBV7-2 and TRBJ2-1; a weak D match, TRBD1 (6 bases). This CDR3 is 15 amino acids long. V gave up 8 bases and J gave up 2 bases, with 16 bases separating them. CDR1 and CDR2 from the germline V gene are SGHTA and FQGNSA. This chain's CDR3 is CASLLSRGPYNEQFF. CDR3 DNA: TGTGCCAGCCTTCTTTCCAGGGGACCCTACAATGAGCAGTTCTTC.

V usage is TRBV7-8 and J usage is TRBJ1-2, with a weak D call TRBD1 (6 bases). V lost 3 bases to trimming and J lost 4 bases, with 15 bases between them. CDR1 and CDR2 from the germline V gene are SGHVS and FQNEAQ. This CDR3 region has 15 residues. The CDR3 sequence is CASSFDDRPSYGYTF. As DNA, the CDR3 is TGTGCCAGCAGCTTTGACGACAGGCCCTCCTATGGCTACACCTTC.

The rearrangement joins TRBV2 to TRBJ1-3; maybe TRBD1 (6 bases). The germline V gene has CDR1 SNHLY and CDR2 FYNNEI. This CDR3 comprises 14 residues. Trimming left V 9 bases short and J 2 bases short, with 14 bases between. The CDR3 here is CASSDTGPGNTIYF. Written as DNA, the CDR3 is TGTGCCAGTTCTGATACAGGGCCTGGAAACACCATATATTTT.